The text below deals with one T cell receptor beta chain. This record comes from a study of blood T cell repertoires in COVID-19. Study background: Samples taken during acute and convalescent COVID-19 were collected in the United States, Italy and Spain. Sources were T cells, B-cell-depleted T cells, or PBMCs; the material itself was cDNA or gDNA.

Original data processing: Amplification of reference gene primers was used by the study to estimate nucleated cell counts. Sequencing used immunoSEQ multiplex PCR; TCRdb keeps in-frame clones, though not all of them. That table furnishes V, J and clone size, whereas the DNA furnished D and trimming. The profile shows under 150,000 clones, more than 70% of them singletons. The CDR3 contains 15 residues. The germline CDR1 and CDR2 sequences are SGHVS and FNYEAQ. V dropped 5 bases and J dropped 2; count of bases not matched to a gene: 8. Sequenced material: peripheral blood. The clonotype was recovered from a man between 60 and 75 years old with acute or convalescent COVID-19. V and J are TRBV7-6 and TRBJ2-7; 8 nucleotides agree with TRBD1. The CDR3 region has the DNA TGTGCCAGCAGCCTGGGGACAGGTAGCCCCTACGAGCAGTACTTC. Protein product: CASSLGTGSPYEQYF.